This passage covers 17 T cell receptor beta chains from one sample sequenced in a study of T cells in Graves' hyperthyroidism and ophthalmopathy (dated by TCRdb to about 2019). Libraries were constructed by multiplex PCR. For sequencing, an Illumina HiSeq 2000 was employed. TCR beta CDR3 regions were amplified from RNA transcripts. The TCR CDR3 was subjected to a first round of RT-PCR using the HTBI primer set and the Qiagen OneStep RT-PCR kit. The public reads were quality trimmed at Q25 with fastp and then assembled into clones with MiXCR by TCRdb, keeping productive beta chains. Entries are consolidated by CDR3 protein sequence, retaining the most common genes and DNA. The sample includes 350,000 to 450,000 distinct CDR3 sequences, with approximately 15% observed a single time. Roughly 11% of the sample goes to the ten largest clones. Sequencing input: blood. Receptors originate from a woman between 55 and 75 years old with Graves' hyperthyroidism.

The chain has TRBV7-9 and TRBJ2-1; 9 bases fit TRBD2. The V segment lost 5 bases and the J segment 2 bases; nucleotides outside the gene matches: 7. The CDR3 is made up of 16 amino acids. Germline loops: CDR1 SEHNR, CDR2 FQNEAQ (reference sequence). The CDR3 DNA is TGTGCCAGCAGCCGGGGGGGCGGGAGGGCCTACAATGAGCAGTTCTTC. Its translation is CASSRGGGRAYNEQFF.

This clonotype was seen at least ten times. This chain joins TRBV7-2 and TRBJ2-1; D ambiguous. The CDR3 runs to 14 residues. Per germline, CDR1 SGHTA and CDR2 FQGNSA. The V and J ends lost 0 bases and 9 bases respectively, with 12 bases between them. As DNA, the CDR3 is TGTGCCAGCAGCTTAGCGGCGCTAGGGATTGAGCAGTTCTTC. It is translated as CASSLAALGIEQFF.

This clonotype was detected only a few times. The rearrangement links TRBV7-3 to TRBJ1-1; D might be TRBD1 (5 bases). The CDR3 totals 13 residues. V was trimmed by 5 bases and J by 3 bases, leaving 10 bases between them. Germline lookup yields CDR1 SGHTA and CDR2 FQGTGA. CDR3 DNA: TGTGCCAGCAGCGGGCCGGGGGACACTGAAGCTTTCTTT. Translating gives CASSGPGDTEAFF.

This clonotype was found a few times. The genes are TRBV6-1 and TRBJ1-6, with D possibly TRBD1 on 6 matching bases. Trimming removed 6 bases from V and 7 bases from J, with 22 bases in between. In germline, CDR1 is MNHNS, CDR2 SASEGT. The CDR3 loop spans 17 amino acids. The CDR3 sequence is CASRRLQGLYGNSPLHF. The CDR3 bases are TGTGCCAGCAGGCGACTCCAGGGGCTTTATGGAAATTCACCCCTCCACTTT.

This clonotype came up many times. The chain links TRBV29-1 to TRBJ1-1; D unclear. V was cut by 7 bases and J by 0 bases, with 9 bases left in between. Germline CDR1 is SQVTM and CDR2 is ANQGSEA. The CDR3 length is 12 residues. CDR3 nucleotide sequence: TGCAGCGCCCAAAGGGTGAACACTGAAGCTTTCTTT. This translates into CSAQRVNTEAFF. Complete variable domain (other parts from reference TRBV29-1 and TRBJ1-1): SAVISQKPSRDICQRGTSLTIQCQVDSQVTMMFWYRQQPGQSLTLIATANQGSEATYESGFVIDKFPISRPNLTFSTLTVSNMSPEDSSIYLCSAQRVNTEAFFGQGTRLTVV.

This clonotype was counted many times. The J gene is TRBJ2-7, the V gene TRBV28, with D maybe TRBD1 (5 bases). The CDR3 extends over 12 amino acids. V lost 7 bases and J lost 3, with 10 bases in between. From germline, CDR1 is MDHEN and CDR2 SYDVKM. CDR3 loop: CASNHQGYEQYF. The CDR3 coding sequence is TGTGCCAGCAATCATCAGGGCTACGAGCAGTACTTC.

This chain links TRBV15 with TRBJ1-2; no firm D call. The CDR3 loop spans 14 amino acids. V was shortened by 4 bases and J by 4 bases, with 13 bases between the two germline ends. Germline CDR1 and CDR2: LNHNV and YYDKDF (reference sequence). CDR3 DNA sequence: TGTGCCACCAGCATTCGGGCGGGATTCTATGGCTACACCTTC. Its protein is CATSIRAGFYGYTF.

This clonotype was seen many times. The chain has TRBV28 and TRBJ2-4; possibly TRBD2 for D (7 bases). From germline, CDR1 is MDHEN and CDR2 SYDVKM. The CDR3 has 16 residues. V was clipped by 3 bases and J by 0 bases, with 12 bases between them. As DNA, the CDR3 is TGTGCCAGCAGTTTGGGAGGGACACTAGCCAAAAACATTCAGTACTTC. Residues: CASSLGGTLAKNIQYF.

At least ten counts were recorded for this clonotype. The gene calls are TRBV7-8 and TRBJ2-3, with TRBD1 identical over 8 bases. V was pared by 5 bases and J by 1 base, with 5 bases of the junction left unmatched. The germline gives CDR1 SGHVS, CDR2 FQNEAQ. The CDR3 length is 15 residues. The CDR3 is CASSPQGARTDTQYF. In DNA, the CDR3 is TGTGCCAGCAGCCCTCAGGGGGCGCGCACAGATACGCAGTATTTT.

Many counts were recorded for this clonotype. This chain connects TRBV7-2 to TRBJ2-1; weak D call: TRBD2 (5 bases). The CDR3 covers 15 residues. Germline V gives CDR1 SGHTA, CDR2 FQGNSA. V lost 5 bases and J 0 bases, leaving 11 bases between the germline ends. CDR3 sequence reads: CASSKERSSYNEQFF. In DNA, the CDR3 is TGTGCCAGCAGCAAGGAGCGGAGCTCCTACAATGAGCAGTTCTTC.

This clonotype was counted ten times or more. The CDR3 nucleotides read TGTGCCATCAGGAAGGGGGTCCTCGGCCCCTACGAGCAGTACTTC. Its protein product is CAIRKGVLGPYEQYF. The V call is TRBV10-3, the J call TRBJ2-7; possibly TRBD1 for D (6 bases). V lost 6 bases and J 2 bases, leaving 17 bases between the germline ends. The CDR3 consists of 15 residues. Germline V lookup: CDR1 ENHRY, CDR2 SYGVKD.

This clonotype was observed many times. The chain uses TRBV28 and TRBJ2-1, with D possibly matching TRBD1 (6 bases). V was cut by 6 bases and J by 6 bases, with 21 bases left in between. CDR1 is MDHEN and CDR2 is SYDVKM in the germline V gene. The CDR3 sequence is 16 residues long. CDR3 sequence: CASSSLRGETSNEQFF. CDR3 bases: TGTGCCAGCAGCAGCCTCAGGGGAGAAACGTCCAATGAGCAGTTCTTC.

This clonotype was picked up many times. The genes are TRBV29-1 and TRBJ2-5, with D perhaps TRBD2 (5 bases). V lost 7 bases and J 5 bases, leaving 14 bases between the germline ends. The CDR3 has 12 residues. Germline V lookup: CDR1 SQVTM, CDR2 ANQGSEA. The CDR3 protein is CSAGRKRETQYF. DNA for the CDR3: TGCAGCGCGGGCAGGAAGCGGGAGACCCAGTACTTC.

The sample holds many counts of this clonotype. The rearrangement uses TRBV24-1 and TRBJ2-2; TRBD2 agrees at 13 bases. Germline CDR1 reads KGHDR; CDR2 reads SFDVKD. This CDR3 is 16 amino acids long. The junction had 4 bases not matched to a gene; V was cut back by 4 bases and J by 6 bases. Written as DNA, the CDR3 is TGTGCCACCAGTGACCGGACTAGCGGGAGTCCCGGGGAGCTGTTTTTT. Translating gives CATSDRTSGSPGELFF.

The rearrangement links TRBV5-1 to TRBJ2-1; 7 bases fit TRBD1. The junction had 11 bases not matched to a gene; V was cut back by 4 bases and J by 7 bases. The CDR3 is 15 amino acids. The germline V gene has CDR1 SGHRS and CDR2 YFSETQ. CDR3 amino acids: CASSPRTGGPNEQFF. The CDR3 region has the DNA TGCGCCAGCAGCCCCAGGACAGGCGGGCCGAATGAGCAGTTCTTC.

Comment on this clonotype: This may be a read error, as it is one base from a much larger clone. In nucleotides, the CDR3 is TGTGCCAGCAGTTCCAGGATCGCCGAGCAGTACTTC. Its protein is CASSSRIAEQYF. V gene TRBV28 combines with J gene TRBJ2-7; no clear D. V dropped 4 bases and J dropped 6 bases, with 10 bases sitting between them. The germline gives CDR1 MDHEN, CDR2 SYDVKM. CDR3 length: 12 amino acids.

The rearrangement uses TRBV15 and TRBJ1-5, with D perhaps matching TRBD1 (6 bases). The CDR3 extends over 16 amino acids. Germline values: CDR1 LNHNV, CDR2 YYDKDF (reference sequence). The V end lost 1 base, the J end lost 0 bases, and 10 bases lay between the germline ends. The CDR3 spells CATSRGQDDSNQPQHF. As DNA, the CDR3 is TGTGCCACCAGCAGAGGACAGGACGATAGCAATCAGCCCCAGCATTTT.